Presented here are 30 T cell receptor beta chains from one specimen sequenced in a study of blood T cells in healthy people across ages (dated by TCRdb to about 2015). The library was prepared using 5' RACE. A second about 7 to 11 cycle PCR used a sample-barcoded 5' primer and a J-beta primer mix. Through fastp at Q25 and MiXCR, TCRdb rebuilt clones from the public reads, retaining in-frame beta chains. Here each entry gathers all rows of one CDR3 protein and keeps the most common genes and DNA. This sample is represented by around 1,900,000 distinct CDR3 sequences; about two fifths of them were singletons. The top ten clones comprise under 25% of the sample. The sequencing sample was made of blood. All receptors derive from a human donor in good health.

Many counts were recorded for this clonotype. V is TRBV7-2 and J is TRBJ1-2; 7 bases are a match to TRBD1. The CDR3 runs to 14 residues. The J segment lost 7 bases and the V segment lost 0 bases, leaving 5 bases of the junction unmatched. The germline V gene has CDR1 SGHTA and CDR2 FQGNSA. DNA of the CDR3: TGTGCCAGCAGCTTAGCGCGCAGGGGGACTGGCTACACCTTC. Translation gives CASSLARRGTGYTF.

This clonotype has just a few counts. This chain uses TRBV4-3 with TRBJ2-7; tentative D call: TRBD2 (6 bases). Trimming stripped 4 bases from V and 3 bases from J, with 16 bases between. The CDR3 consists of 15 residues. CDR1 and CDR2 (germline): LGHNA, YSLEER. As DNA, the CDR3 is TGCGCCAGCAGCCTCTGGGGGACTTCGAGCTACGAGCAGTACTTC. The encoded protein is CASSLWGTSSYEQYF.

This clonotype was recorded a few times. The chain employs TRBV6-2 or TRBV6-3 and TRBJ2-1; no reliable D call. Deletions cut 2 bases from V and 0 bases from J, with 8 bases between. The germline gives CDR1 MNHEY, CDR2 SVGEGT. This CDR3 region has 15 residues. The CDR3: CASSYRASSYNEQFF. CDR3 DNA: TGTGCCAGCAGTTACAGGGCCAGCTCCTACAATGAGCAGTTCTTC.

This clonotype was seen more than once but under ten times. This CDR3 reads CASRSRVGGRDEQYF. The CDR3 coding sequence is TGTGCCAGCAGATCCCGGGTTGGGGGGCGGGACGAGCAGTACTTC. The chain couples TRBV28 to TRBJ2-4; tentatively, D is TRBD1 or TRBD2 (6 bases each). The J call may not be correct, given that the DNA end is closer to TRBJ2-7. CDR3 length: 15 residues. CDR1 is MDHEN and CDR2 is SYDVKM in the germline V gene.

About this clonotype: An end of the junction differs from the germline gene, which may be a read error. The J gene is TRBJ1-6, the V gene TRBV5-1; D is undetermined. Germline V gives CDR1 SGHRS, CDR2 YFSETQ. This CDR3 is built from 15 residues. The CDR3 reads CAGSYRQDDGSPLHF. The CDR3 bases are TGCGCCGGCAGCTACCGCCAAGACGATGGTTCACCCCTCCACTTT.

The V gene is TRBV29-1, the J gene TRBJ2-5; 7 nucleotides align to TRBD1. The DNA end is a closer match to TRBJ2-7, so the J assignment may be wrong. The V gene's germline CDR1 is SQVTM and CDR2 ANQGSEA. This CDR3 has 15 residues. CDR3 nucleotides: TGCAGCGTGGCAAACAGGGGATTGGCCGACTACGAGCAGTACTTC. This gives the protein CSVANRGLADYEQYF.

This rearrangement joins TRBV5-6 to TRBJ2-4; D unresolved. Germline loops: CDR1 SGHDT, CDR2 YYEEEE. This CDR3 has 14 amino acids. Trimming pared 6 bases from V and 6 bases from J, leaving 16 bases between. The CDR3 DNA reads as TGTGCCAGCACGCAGGTCGAGGCAGCAAACATTCAGTACTTC. This translates into CASTQVEAANIQYF. The full variable domain, in which reference TRBV5-6 and TRBJ2-4 provide the parts outside the CDR3, is DAGVTQSPTHLIKTRGQQVTLRCSPKSGHDTVSWYQQALGQGPQFIFQYYEEEERQRGNFPDRFSGHQFPNYSSELNVNALLLGDSALYLCASTQVEAANIQYFGAGTRLSVL.

This clonotype came up a few times. The chain employs TRBV7-2 and TRBJ1-5; no clear D. V was trimmed by 1 base and J by 5 bases, leaving 6 bases between them. The CDR3 spans 13 residues. Germline CDR1 reads SGHTA; CDR2 reads FQGNSA. In DNA, the CDR3 is TGTGCCAGCAGCTTAGAGACCTATCAGCCCCAGCATTTT. Translated: CASSLETYQPQHF.

This chain's CDR3 is CASSLGPGQGLGYTGELFF. The CDR3 nucleotides are TGTGCCAGCAGCTTAGGCCCGGGACAGGGTTTAGGGTACACCGGGGAGCTGTTTTTT. The gene calls are TRBV7-2 and TRBJ2-2; 9 positions agree with TRBD1. V lost 1 base and J lost 3; bases outside the gene matches: 12. Per the germline V gene, CDR1 is SGHTA and CDR2 is FQGNSA. The CDR3 runs to 19 residues. The whole variable domain, filled in from reference TRBV7-2 and TRBJ2-2, reads GAGVSQSPSNKVTEKGKDVELRCDPISGHTALYWYRQSLGQGLEFLIYFQGNSAPDKSGLPSDRFSAERTGGSVSTLTIQRTQQEDSAVYLCASSLGPGQGLGYTGELFFGEGSRLTVL.

The table lists this clonotype with a few counts. The chain recombines TRBV28 with TRBJ1-2; 9 bases agree with TRBD1. The CDR3 is made up of 15 amino acids. The ends lost 6 bases at V and 8 bases at J; junction bases unmatched: 13. Germline CDR1 reads MDHEN; CDR2 reads SYDVKM. The CDR3 loop is CASRITGGAPRGYTF. CDR3 bases: TGTGCCAGCAGGATAACAGGGGGCGCCCCCAGAGGCTACACCTTC.

The CDR3 region is CSVRRGGPGANVLTF. The CDR3 nucleotides are TGCAGTGTTCGCCGAGGGGGGCCTGGGGCCAACGTCCTGACTTTC. This chain connects TRBV20-1 to TRBJ2-6; D assignment may be TRBD1 or TRBD2 (6 bases each). Deletions cut 7 bases from V and 2 bases from J, with 15 bases between. Germline assignment: CDR1 DFQATT and CDR2 SNEGSKA (reference sequence). The CDR3 has 15 residues.

The chain links TRBV6-2 or TRBV6-3 to TRBJ1-5; 10 bases are a match to TRBD1. After removal of 0 bases from V and 4 bases from J, the junction contained 6 bases not matched to a gene. The CDR3 contains 17 residues. From germline, CDR1 is MNHEY and CDR2 SVGEGT. The CDR3 DNA follows: TGTGCCAGCAGTTACTCGTGGACAGGGGGAATTAATCAGCCCCAGCATTTT. Translation: CASSYSWTGGINQPQHF.

The chain links TRBV20-1 to TRBJ1-5; D unresolved. Germline V lookup: CDR1 DFQATT, CDR2 SNEGSKA (reference sequence). V was clipped by 3 bases and J by 1 base, with 16 bases between them. This CDR3 contains 16 residues. In nucleotides, the CDR3 is TGCAGTGCTAGGGTCCAAGGGTGGTCCAGCAATCAGCCCCAGCATTTT. Translating it yields CSARVQGWSSNQPQHF.

In its sample, this clonotype was seen a few times. The chain has TRBV5-1 and TRBJ2-1, with TRBD1 identical over 10 bases. V lost 5 bases, J lost 9 bases, and 8 bases stayed unmatched. The CDR3 extends over 14 amino acids. CDR1 is SGHRS and CDR2 is YFSETQ in the germline V gene. CDR3 DNA: TGCGCCAGCAGTCCCGAAGGGACAGGGGTTGAGCAGTTCTTC. Encoded protein: CASSPEGTGVEQFF. The full variable domain, in which reference TRBV5-1 and TRBJ2-1 provide the parts outside the CDR3, is KAGVTQTPRYLIKTRGQQVTLSCSPISGHRSVSWYQQTPGQGLQFLFEYFSETQRNKGNFPGRFSGRQFSNSRSEMNVSTLELGDSALYLCASSPEGTGVEQFFGPGTRLTVL.

The J gene is TRBJ1-1, the V gene TRBV6-6; no firm D call. This CDR3 is 13 amino acids long. Per the germline V gene, CDR1 is MNHNY and CDR2 is SVGAGI (reference sequence). Trimming left V 1 base short and J 5 bases short, with 8 bases between. The CDR3 is CASSYLGGTEAFF. In DNA, the CDR3 is TGTGCCAGCAGTTACTTGGGTGGAACTGAAGCTTTCTTT.

V gene TRBV20-1 combines with J gene TRBJ2-7, with D possibly being TRBD1 or TRBD2 (6 bases each). Trimming took off 2 bases at V and 2 bases at J, with 16 bases between the two ends. The CDR3 length is 15 residues. Germline loops: CDR1 DFQATT, CDR2 SNEGSKA (reference sequence). CDR3 in amino acids: CSARKGGNSAYEQYF. The CDR3 nucleotides are TGCAGTGCTAGAAAGGGGGGCAATTCGGCCTACGAGCAGTACTTC.

The chain carries TRBV6-5 and TRBJ2-7; 8 bases align to TRBD1. Trimming took 6 bases from V and 5 from J; bases not matched to a gene: 6. The CDR3 spans 13 residues. Germline-derived CDR1 and CDR2 are MNHEY and SVGAGI. The CDR3, as DNA: TGTGCCAGCAGGAGGACAGGGAAGGACGAGCAGTACTTC. This sequence encodes CASRRTGKDEQYF.

V is TRBV7-9 and J is TRBJ2-7; D gene unclear. The CDR3 spans 15 residues. Trimming pared 3 bases from V and 2 bases from J, leaving 14 bases between. Germline V gene data show CDR1 as SEHNR and CDR2 as FQNEAQ (reference sequence). CDR3 coding DNA: TGTGCCAGCAGCTTGGAAGGACGGTTCCCCTACGAGCAGTACTTC. Its translation is CASSLEGRFPYEQYF.

This chain joins TRBV7-2 and TRBJ2-3, with D perhaps being TRBD1 or TRBD2 (5 bases each). The germline V gene encodes CDR1 SGHTA and CDR2 FQGNSA. This CDR3 spans 14 amino acids. V dropped 4 bases and J dropped 3 bases, with 11 bases sitting between them. The CDR3 coding sequence is TGTGCCAGCAGCTATAACGAGGGGACAGATACGCAGTATTTT. Protein sequence: CASSYNEGTDTQYF.

The sample holds a few counts of this clonotype. The V gene is TRBV20-1, the J gene TRBJ2-7; D ambiguous. Trimming left V 2 bases short and J 3 bases short, with 17 bases between. In germline, CDR1 is DFQATT, CDR2 SNEGSKA (reference sequence). The CDR3 extends over 15 amino acids. The CDR3 region is CSARFSGRPDYEQYF. The DNA for the CDR3 is TGCAGTGCTAGATTCTCCGGCCGACCCGACTACGAGCAGTACTTC.

This clonotype was seen more than once but under ten times. J is TRBJ2-3 and V is TRBV28; D not resolved. This CDR3 is built from 16 residues. Germline V gene data show CDR1 as MDHEN and CDR2 as SYDVKM. With 5 bases removed from V and 0 bases from J, the gap between germline ends came to 15 bases. CDR3: CASSPLAGLSTDTQYF. The CDR3 DNA reads TGTGCCAGCAGTCCCCTTGCCGGGCTTAGCACAGATACGCAGTATTTT.

The table lists this clonotype with a few counts. The V gene is TRBV4-3, the J gene TRBJ2-7; 9 nucleotides align to TRBD2. V shed 1 base and J 4 bases; nucleotides not matched to a gene: 5. CDR3 length equals 15 residues. The germline gives CDR1 LGHNA, CDR2 YSLEER. The CDR3 protein is CASSQGIAGVYEQYF. CDR3 nucleotides: TGCGCCAGCAGCCAAGGGATAGCGGGGGTTTACGAGCAGTACTTC.

This clonotype was counted between two and nine times. The chain uses TRBV11-2 and TRBJ2-1, with TRBD2 matching over 11 bases. This CDR3 comprises 18 residues. Trimming cost V 2 bases and J 12 bases; bases outside gene matches: 18. Germline CDR1 and CDR2: SGHAT and FQNNGV. The CDR3 reads CASSLRLAGGFRRGGQFF. The CDR3 coding sequence is TGTGCCAGCAGCTTAAGGCTAGCGGGGGGCTTCCGAAGAGGGGGGCAGTTCTTC.

The chain combines TRBV29-1 with TRBJ1-1, with D hard to call. V lost 5 bases to trimming and J lost 2 bases, with 6 bases between them. The germline V gene encodes CDR1 SQVTM and CDR2 ANQGSEA. This CDR3 has 11 amino acids. DNA for the CDR3: TGCAGCGTTTCCCCCAACACTGAAGCTTTCTTT. The encoded protein is CSVSPNTEAFF.

This chain links TRBV20-1 with TRBJ2-7, with unresolved D. Per germline, CDR1 DFQATT and CDR2 SNEGSKA (reference sequence). CDR3 length: 11 amino acids. The V end was cut by 3 bases, the J end by 12 bases, with 15 bases between. CDR3 sequence (DNA): TGCAGTGCTAGTGCTTCGGATATACCGTACTTC. Translation: CSASASDIPYF.

In its sample, this clonotype was seen a few times. V usage is TRBV28 and J usage is TRBJ2-6, with 8 bases aligning to TRBD1. V lost 8 bases to trimming and J lost 4 bases; unmatched junction nucleotides: 10. CDR1 is MDHEN, CDR2 SYDVKM, per germline. The CDR3 consists of 16 residues. CDR3 loop: CASRDRHSGGANVLTF. The CDR3 DNA follows: TGTGCCAGCCGGGACAGGCATTCTGGGGGGGCCAACGTCCTGACTTTC.

This clonotype was observed a few times. This rearrangement joins TRBV13 to TRBJ2-7; a possible D gene is TRBD1 (5 bases). The CDR3 is 15 amino acids. Germline V gene sequence: CDR1 PRHDT, CDR2 FYEKMQ (reference sequence). V dropped 0 bases and J dropped 3 bases, with 12 bases sitting between them. The CDR3 sequence: CASSLGDKGYYEQYF. CDR3 coding DNA: TGTGCCAGCAGCTTAGGGGACAAGGGTTACTACGAGCAGTACTTC.

A few counts support this clonotype. The CDR3 reads CATSRDGRGHEQYF. In nucleotides, the CDR3 is TGTGCCACCAGCAGAGATGGCAGGGGTCACGAGCAGTACTTC. This chain joins TRBV15 and TRBJ2-7; the D gene is possibly TRBD1 (6 bases). V was shortened by 0 bases and J by 5 bases, with 11 bases between the two germline ends. The CDR3 is 14 amino acids. Germline lookup yields CDR1 LNHNV and CDR2 YYDKDF (reference sequence).

This chain joins TRBV7-7 and TRBJ2-1, with D possibly TRBD2 on 6 matching bases. V was cut by 3 bases and J by 5 bases, with 14 bases left in between. The CDR3 extends over 15 amino acids. Germline lookup yields CDR1 SSHAT and CDR2 FNYEAQ (reference sequence). The CDR3 bases are TGTGCCAGCAGCTTCGGGACCCCGGGGGACAATGAGCAGTTCTTC. It codes for CASSFGTPGDNEQFF.

The V gene is TRBV20-1, the J gene TRBJ1-1, with a weak D call TRBD1 (5 bases). The CDR3 covers 12 residues. Germline values: CDR1 DFQATT, CDR2 SNEGSKA (reference sequence). Trimming shortened V by 1 base and J by 3 bases, and 6 bases separated the two germline ends. Here the CDR3 DNA reads TGCAGTGCTAGAGGGGGGTACACTGAAGCTTTCTTT. Its protein product is CSARGGYTEAFF.